These 25 T cell receptor beta chains originate from one sample sequenced in a study of Ad26.COV2.S vaccination and SARS-CoV-2 variants. The sample's treatment: some 20 received Ad26.COV2.S at low or high dose, single or two shots; five or six received placebo; per-sample allocation not given. Samples analyzed were those drawn on day 63 after the first vaccine or placebo injection. Sequencing was performed with immunoSEQ multiplex PCR; in TCRdb, only in-frame clones are kept and a portion is missing. The sample has about 680,000 clones, around 89% seen once. The specimen comprised peripheral blood, sampled in a trial of Ad26.COV2.S vaccine versus placebo. These TCRs come from a person aged 18 to 65 who received the Ad26.COV2.S COVID-19 vaccine or a placebo.

The chain has TRBV6-5 and TRBJ2-7, with D perhaps matching TRBD2 (5 bases). The germline V and J ends were trimmed by 6 bases and 2 bases, with 8 bases remaining between them. Germline lookup yields CDR1 MNHEY and CDR2 SVGAGI. CDR3 size: 12 residues. The CDR3 bases are TGTGCCAGCAGGGGAGCTACCTACGAGCAGTACTTC. It codes for CASRGATYEQYF.

In this sample, this clone turned up a few times. In the same sample, other DNA sequences code for this CDR3. The V and J genes are TRBV18 and TRBJ2-7, with D hard to call. Between the trimmed V and J ends, which lost 3 bases and 6 bases, there was a span of 9 bases. This CDR3 has 12 residues. Germline CDR1 KGHSH, CDR2 LQKENI. The CDR3 DNA sequence: TGTGCCAGCTCACCTCGGGTGGGCGAGCAGTACTTC. It translates to CASSPRVGEQYF.

The chain joins TRBV11-3 to TRBJ2-1; TRBD2 matches 8 bases. CDR1 is SGHNT, CDR2 YENEEA, per germline. The CDR3 spans 17 residues. V shed 5 bases and J 2 bases; nucleotides not matched to a gene: 11. CDR3 bases: TGTGCCAGCAGCCCTAGTGCCGGGGGGGACGCCTACAATGAGCAGTTCTTC. Translation gives CASSPSAGGDAYNEQFF.

V gene TRBV3-1 (or the pseudogene TRBV3-2) combines with J gene TRBJ1-1; D might be TRBD1 (6 bases). CDR3 length equals 12 residues. Trimming took off 10 bases at V and 5 bases at J, with 14 bases between the two ends. From germline, CDR1 is LGHDT and CDR2 YNNKEL (reference sequence). CDR3 nucleotide sequence: TGTGCCACCGGGGGGGCGGAAACTGAAGCTTTCTTT. This encodes CATGGAETEAFF.

The chain links TRBV18 to TRBJ2-5; 9 bases match TRBD2. The germline V gene encodes CDR1 KGHSH and CDR2 LQKENI. The CDR3 has 16 amino acids. J was trimmed by 2 bases and V by 2 bases; bases with no gene match: 6. CDR3 bases: TGTGCCAGCTCACCAGGGCTAGCGGGGTGGCAAGAGACCCAGTACTTC. This codes for CASSPGLAGWQETQYF. The full variable domain, rest sourced from reference TRBV18 and TRBJ2-5, is NAGVMQNPRHLVRRRGQEARLRCSPMKGHSHVYWYRQLPEEGLKFMVYLQKENIIDESGMPKERFSAEFPKEGPSILRIQQVVRGDSAAYFCASSPGLAGWQETQYFGPGTRLLVL.

The chain joins TRBV6-5 to TRBJ1-1; D not resolved. CDR3 length: 14 amino acids. Per germline, CDR1 MNHEY and CDR2 SVGAGI. V was shortened by 0 bases and J by 3 bases, with 8 bases between the two germline ends. The CDR3 bases are TGTGCCAGCAGTTACTCGACCGGGCACACTGAAGCTTTCTTT. Its translation: CASSYSTGHTEAFF.

The rearrangement links TRBV6-2 or TRBV6-3 to TRBJ2-3, with a weak D call TRBD1 (5 bases). The CDR3 is 13 amino acids. V gave up 2 bases and J gave up 6 bases, with 9 bases separating them. CDR1 is MNHEY, CDR2 SVGEGT, per germline. This CDR3 is CASSYRSGDTQYF. The CDR3 nucleotides are TGTGCCAGCAGTTACCGCTCAGGGGATACGCAGTATTTT.

This clone occurred a few times. The rearrangement links TRBV6-5 to TRBJ1-2; no clear D gene. With 4 bases removed from V and 1 base from J, the gap between germline ends came to 7 bases. The germline V gene encodes CDR1 MNHEY and CDR2 SVGAGI. The CDR3 contains 13 residues. CDR3 sequence: CASSFGLNYGYTF. CDR3 sequence (DNA): TGTGCCAGCAGTTTCGGTCTTAACTATGGCTACACCTTC.

The chain employs TRBV24-1 and TRBJ2-1; TRBD1 might be the D (6 bases). Trimming removed 3 bases at V and 12 bases at J, with 23 bases between. The CDR3 extends over 16 amino acids. The V gene's germline CDR1 is KGHDR and CDR2 SFDVKD. CDR3 sequence (DNA): TGTGCCACCAGTGATCGAGGGCAGGGGCTGGGGTTTGGGCAGTTCTTC. Its protein is CATSDRGQGLGFGQFF.

This clone was seen once. This chain connects TRBV6-5 to TRBJ1-2; perhaps TRBD1 as D (5 bases). Between the trimmed V and J ends, which lost 0 bases and 8 bases, there was a span of 10 bases. The CDR3 is made up of 13 amino acids. Germline V gene sequence: CDR1 MNHEY, CDR2 SVGAGI. The DNA for the CDR3 is TGTGCCAGCAGTTACTCTGGGGGAGGAGGCTACACCTTC. As protein: CASSYSGGGGYTF.

The J gene is TRBJ2-7, the V gene TRBV19; D possibly corresponds to TRBD2 (6 bases). Trimming stripped 3 bases from V and 7 bases from J, with 13 bases between. Germline CDR1 is LNHDA and CDR2 is SQIVND (reference sequence). CDR3 length equals 13 residues. The CDR3 is CASSIRRAGEQYF. The CDR3 bases are TGTGCCAGTAGTATCAGGAGGGCTGGAGAGCAGTACTTC.

This chain joins TRBV28 and TRBJ1-4; TRBD1 might be the D (5 bases). Per germline, CDR1 MDHEN and CDR2 SYDVKM. This CDR3 region has 14 residues. The ends were cut back, 6 bases at V and 8 bases at J, with 16 bases in the middle. This chain's CDR3 is CASRARGGGEKLFF. As DNA, the CDR3 is TGTGCCAGCAGGGCCCGGGGGGGTGGAGAAAAACTGTTTTTT. Using reference TRBV28 and TRBJ1-4 for the parts outside the CDR3, the full variable domain is DVKVTQSSRYLVKRTGEKVFLECVQDMDHENMFWYRQDPGLGLRLIYFSYDVKMKEKGDIPEGYSVSREKKERFSLILESASTNQTSMYLCASRARGGGEKLFFGSGTQLSVL.

The chain joins TRBV3-1 (or the pseudogene TRBV3-2) to TRBJ1-3; D may be TRBD1 (6 bases). Germline CDR1 LGHDT, CDR2 YNNKEL (reference sequence). This CDR3 spans 16 amino acids. V dropped 1 base and J dropped 2 bases, with 12 bases sitting between them. The chain's CDR3 is CASSQGGGQPGNTIYF. CDR3 in DNA: TGTGCCAGCAGCCAAGGAGGAGGACAGCCTGGAAACACCATATATTTT.

Note on this clone: In the same sample, other DNA sequences code for this CDR3. The chain uses TRBV6-5 and TRBJ1-2; the D is unclear. CDR3 length: 12 residues. Germline V gives CDR1 MNHEY, CDR2 SVGAGI. The ends were cut back, 2 bases at V and 7 bases at J, with 8 bases in the middle. DNA for the CDR3: TGTGCCAGCAGTTACAGAGGGTCTGGCTACACCTTC. It translates to CASSYRGSGYTF.

CDR3 sequence: CASSQQQSSYNSPLHF. The CDR3 DNA is TGTGCCAGCAGCCAGCAACAGAGCTCCTATAATTCACCCCTCCACTTT. This sequence joins TRBV14 and TRBJ1-6; D remains unclear. This CDR3 is 16 amino acids long. Trimming took 3 bases from V and 0 from J, leaving 9 bases between them. Germline assignment: CDR1 SGHDN and CDR2 FVKESK.

The chain couples TRBV6-2 or TRBV6-3 to TRBJ1-6; D gene ambiguous. Looked up from germline, CDR1 is MNHEY and CDR2 is SVGEGT. V was shortened by 3 bases and J by 10 bases, with 31 bases between the two germline ends. CDR3 length: 20 residues. This CDR3 is CASSYSPKESGVSWYSPLHF. CDR3 nucleotides: TGTGCCAGCAGTTATTCCCCCAAGGAGTCCGGGGTCAGCTGGTACTCACCCCTCCACTTT.

This chain connects TRBV27 to TRBJ1-2; TRBD1 matches at 8 bases. Trimming cost V 5 bases and J 4 bases; bases outside gene matches: 3. The CDR3 is 13 amino acids. The germline V gene encodes CDR1 MNHEY and CDR2 SMNVEV (reference sequence). For the CDR3, the DNA is TGTGCCAGCAGTGGACAGGGACTCTATGGCTACACCTTC. Protein product: CASSGQGLYGYTF.

The chain carries TRBV5-5 and TRBJ2-5; 8 bases fit TRBD2. Per germline, CDR1 SGHKS and CDR2 YYEKEE (reference sequence). The CDR3 extends over 14 amino acids. The trim removed 4 bases at V and 4 bases at J, leaving 6 bases unmatched. Here the CDR3 DNA reads TGTGCCAGCAGCCCCCCGGGACTAGTAGAGACCCAGTACTTC. Protein: CASSPPGLVETQYF.

This chain connects TRBV30 to TRBJ2-3, with TRBD2 matching 10 bases. V shed 4 bases, J shed 5 bases, and the junction held 6 bases outside the gene matches. This CDR3 comprises 14 residues. Germline V CDR1 and CDR2: GTSNPN, SVGIG (reference sequence). CDR3 residues: CAWTSGRARDTQYF. In nucleotides, the CDR3 is TGTGCCTGGACGAGCGGGAGGGCGAGAGATACGCAGTATTTT.

The rearrangement uses TRBV5-3 and TRBJ2-1; D unclear. TRBV5-3 is an ORF for which the function is uncertain. This CDR3 has 14 residues. V was clipped by 0 bases and J by 9 bases, with 13 bases between them. CDR3 DNA sequence: TGTGCCAGAAGCTTGGGTGGGCTTGGGGTTGAGCAGTTCTTC. This encodes CARSLGGLGVEQFF.

This chain connects TRBV5-1 to TRBJ1-4; D might be TRBD1 (5 bases). Germline loops: CDR1 SGHRS, CDR2 YFSETQ. Deletions cut 5 bases from V and 4 bases from J, with 15 bases between. The CDR3 consists of 15 residues. CDR3 protein: CASRNRGEINEKLFF. The CDR3 DNA reads TGCGCCAGCAGAAACCGAGGGGAAATTAATGAAAAACTGTTTTTT. The entire variable domain, with the rest obtained from reference TRBV5-1 and TRBJ1-4, is as follows: KAGVTQTPRYLIKTRGQQVTLSCSPISGHRSVSWYQQTPGQGLQFLFEYFSETQRNKGNFPGRFSGRQFSNSRSEMNVSTLELGDSALYLCASRNRGEINEKLFFGSGTQLSVL.

About this clone itself: Distinct nucleotide sequences in the sample also encode this CDR3. The chain carries TRBV20-1 and TRBJ2-5; D remains ambiguous. Trimming left V 7 bases short and J 5 bases short, with 11 bases between. CDR1 and CDR2 from the germline V gene are DFQATT and SNEGSKA (reference sequence). CDR3 length: 11 amino acids. The CDR3 region is CSGRRQETQYF. CDR3 DNA sequence: TGCAGTGGACGCAGGCAGGAGACCCAGTACTTC.

The chain joins TRBV2 to TRBJ1-6, with TRBD1 matching over 7 bases. The germline V gene encodes CDR1 SNHLY and CDR2 FYNNEI. Trimming at V came to 8 bases and at J to 10 bases, leaving 14 bases not matched to a gene. This CDR3 spans 15 amino acids. The CDR3 nucleotides are TGTGCCAGCGGGAAAGAGACAGGGATGAGGTCACCCCTCCACTTT. Protein: CASGKETGMRSPLHF.

V gene TRBV28 combines with J gene TRBJ1-2; the D is unclear. Per the germline V gene, CDR1 is MDHEN and CDR2 is SYDVKM. V lost 1 base to trimming and J lost 3 bases, with 6 bases between them. The CDR3 spans 13 residues. The CDR3 spells CASSLSGYYGYTF. CDR3 bases: TGTGCCAGCAGTTTATCCGGATACTATGGCTACACCTTC.

The chain links TRBV4-2 to TRBJ2-5; D may match TRBD1 or TRBD2 (6 bases each). V was shortened by 0 bases and J by 0 bases, with 11 bases between the two germline ends. Germline CDR1 is LGHNA and CDR2 is YNFKEQ. This CDR3 is built from 16 residues. The CDR3 loop is CASSQDYGGNQETQYF. The CDR3 DNA follows: TGTGCCAGCAGCCAAGACTACGGGGGCAACCAAGAGACCCAGTACTTC.